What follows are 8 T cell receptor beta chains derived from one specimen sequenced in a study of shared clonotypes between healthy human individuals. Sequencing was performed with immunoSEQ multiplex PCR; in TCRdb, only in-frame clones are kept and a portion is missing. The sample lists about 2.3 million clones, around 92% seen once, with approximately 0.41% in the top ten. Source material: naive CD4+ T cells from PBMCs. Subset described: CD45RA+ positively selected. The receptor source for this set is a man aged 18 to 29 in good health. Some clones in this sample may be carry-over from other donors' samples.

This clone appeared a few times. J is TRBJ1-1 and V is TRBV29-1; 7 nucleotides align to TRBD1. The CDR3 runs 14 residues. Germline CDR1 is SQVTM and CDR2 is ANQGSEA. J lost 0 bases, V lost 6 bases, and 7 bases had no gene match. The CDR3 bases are TGCAGCGTCGTAATGACAGGGATGAACACTGAAGCTTTCTTT. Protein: CSVVMTGMNTEAFF. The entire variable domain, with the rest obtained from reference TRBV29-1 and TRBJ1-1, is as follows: SAVISQKPSRDICQRGTSLTIQCQVDSQVTMMFWYRQQPGQSLTLIATANQGSEATYESGFVIDKFPISRPNLTFSTLTVSNMSPEDSSIYLCSVVMTGMNTEAFFGQGTRLTVV.

The CDR3 bases are TGTGCCAGCAGTTACACGGACAGGGGGCGCGGCTATGGCTACACCTTC. Protein sequence: CASSYTDRGRGYGYTF. This chain joins TRBV6-5 and TRBJ1-2, with TRBD1 identical over 11 bases. Germline loops: CDR1 MNHEY, CDR2 SVGAGI. Trimming took 2 bases from V and 4 from J; bases not matched to a gene: 6. This CDR3 has 16 amino acids.

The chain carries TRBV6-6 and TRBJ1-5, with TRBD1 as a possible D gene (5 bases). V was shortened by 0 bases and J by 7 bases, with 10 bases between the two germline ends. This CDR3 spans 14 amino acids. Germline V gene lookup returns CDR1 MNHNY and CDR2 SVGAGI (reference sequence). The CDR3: CASSYSRGEQPQHF. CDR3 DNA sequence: TGTGCCAGCAGTTACTCGAGGGGCGAGCAGCCCCAGCATTTT.

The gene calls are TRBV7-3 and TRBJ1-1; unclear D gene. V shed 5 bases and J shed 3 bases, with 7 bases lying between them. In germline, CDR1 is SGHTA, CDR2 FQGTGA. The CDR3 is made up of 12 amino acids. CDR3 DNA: TGTGCCAGCAGCGACCGGGACACTGAAGCTTTCTTT. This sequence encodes CASSDRDTEAFF.

The chain's CDR3 is CAWSVSWDRAFF. In nucleotides, the CDR3 is TGTGCCTGGAGTGTTTCTTGGGACCGCGCTTTCTTT. This chain links TRBV30 with TRBJ1-1, with a tentative D call TRBD1 (5 bases). CDR1 and CDR2 from the germline V gene are GTSNPN and SVGIG (reference sequence). This CDR3 comprises 12 residues. Trimming pared 0 bases from V and 11 bases from J, leaving 13 bases between.

The CDR3 coding sequence is TGTGCCAGCAGTTTACTAGCGAGGGGTACGCAGTATTTT. Its protein is CASSLLARGTQYF. This chain joins TRBV28 and TRBJ2-3; possibly TRBD2 for D (6 bases). CDR1 and CDR2 from the germline V gene are MDHEN and SYDVKM. V lost 2 bases and J 8 bases, leaving 11 bases between the germline ends. CDR3 size: 13 residues. Full variable domain (rest looked up from reference TRBV28 and TRBJ2-3): DVKVTQSSRYLVKRTGEKVFLECVQDMDHENMFWYRQDPGLGLRLIYFSYDVKMKEKGDIPEGYSVSREKKERFSLILESASTNQTSMYLCASSLLARGTQYFGPGTRLTVL.

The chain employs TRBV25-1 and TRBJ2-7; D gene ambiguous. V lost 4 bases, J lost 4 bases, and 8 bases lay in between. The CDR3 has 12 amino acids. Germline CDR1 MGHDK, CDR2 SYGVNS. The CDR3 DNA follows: TGTGCCAGCAGTGGTTATCCATACGAGCAGTACTTC. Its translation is CASSGYPYEQYF.

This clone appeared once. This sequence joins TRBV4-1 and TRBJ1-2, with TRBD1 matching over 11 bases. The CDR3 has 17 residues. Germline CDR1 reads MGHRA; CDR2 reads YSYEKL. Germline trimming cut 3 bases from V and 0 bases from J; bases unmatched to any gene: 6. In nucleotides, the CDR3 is TGCGCCAGCAGCCACCGTTGGACAGGGGGCCCTAACTATGGCTACACCTTC. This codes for CASSHRWTGGPNYGYTF.